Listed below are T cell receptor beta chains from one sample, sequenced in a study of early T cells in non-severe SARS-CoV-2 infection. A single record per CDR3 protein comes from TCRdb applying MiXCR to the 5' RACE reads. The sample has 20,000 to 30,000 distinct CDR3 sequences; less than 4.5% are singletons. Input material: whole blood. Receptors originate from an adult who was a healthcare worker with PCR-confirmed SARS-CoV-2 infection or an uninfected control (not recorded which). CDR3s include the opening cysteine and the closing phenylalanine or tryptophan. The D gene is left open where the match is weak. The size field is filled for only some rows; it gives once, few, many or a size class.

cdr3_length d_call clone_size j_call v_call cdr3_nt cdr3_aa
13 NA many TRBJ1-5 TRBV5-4 TGTGCCAGCAGCTTGCGGGGGGACCAGCCCCAGCATTTT CASSLRGDQPQHF
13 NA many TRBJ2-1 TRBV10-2 TGCGCCAGCAGTGACAGCAGCTACAATGAGCAGTTCTTC CASSDSSYNEQFF
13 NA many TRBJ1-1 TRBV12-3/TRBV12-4 TGTGCCAGCAGTTTAGCGCTCGGCGCTAGGGCTTTCTTT CASSLALGARAFF
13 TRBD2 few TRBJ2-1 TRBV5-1 TGCGCCAGCGGGACTAGCGGGGGTCATGAGCAGTTCTTC CASGTSGGHEQFF
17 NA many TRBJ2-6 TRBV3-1 TGTGCCAGCAGCCAAGATTTTACGTACTCTGGGGCCAACGTCCTGACTTTC CASSQDFTYSGANVLTF
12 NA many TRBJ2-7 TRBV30 TGTGCCTGGAGTCGCGGCTCCTACGAGCAGTACTTC CAWSRGSYEQYF
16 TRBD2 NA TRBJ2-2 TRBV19 TGTGCCAGCCTCCTTACTAGCGGGGGGGCCACCGGGGAGCTGTTTTTT CASLLTSGGATGELFF
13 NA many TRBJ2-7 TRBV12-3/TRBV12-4 TGTGCCAGCAACATGTGGGGGACCTACGAGCAGTACTTC CASNMWGTYEQYF
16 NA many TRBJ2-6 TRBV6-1 TGTGCCAGCAGTGAAAAGGGGGGATCTGGGGCCAACGTCCTGACTTTC CASSEKGGSGANVLTF
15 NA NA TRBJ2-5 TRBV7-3 TGTGCCAGCAGCCGGAGGGGGGACATAGGGGAGACCCAGTACTTC CASSRRGDIGETQYF
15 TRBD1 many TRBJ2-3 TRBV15 TGTGCCACCAGCAGGGCTGACAGGGGCGCAGATACGCAGTATTTT CATSRADRGADTQYF
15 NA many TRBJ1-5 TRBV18 TGTGCCAGCTCACAGACAGATGGTCTTGCGCAGCCCCAGCATTTT CASSQTDGLAQPQHF
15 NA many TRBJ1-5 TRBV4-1 TGCGCCAGCAGCCAAGATTGGGACGGTAATCAGCCCCAGCATTTT CASSQDWDGNQPQHF
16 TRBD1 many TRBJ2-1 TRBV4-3 TGCGCCAGCAGCCAAGATTCGACAGGGAATTACAATGAGCAGTTCTTC CASSQDSTGNYNEQFF
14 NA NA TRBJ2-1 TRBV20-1 TGCAGTGCCGACAGCGCGAGCTCCTACAATGAGCAGTTCTTC CSADSASSYNEQFF
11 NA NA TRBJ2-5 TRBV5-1 TGCGCCAGCGGAAAGCAAGAGACCCAGTACTTC CASGKQETQYF
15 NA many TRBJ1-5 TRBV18 TGTGCCAGCTCACTCGGACGGATATCGGATCAGCCCCAGCATTTT CASSLGRISDQPQHF
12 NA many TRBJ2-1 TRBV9 TGTGCCAGCAGCGTAGGTCTGAATGAGCAGTTCTTC CASSVGLNEQFF
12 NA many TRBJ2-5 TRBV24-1 TGTGCCACGCGAGGTTCCGGGGAGACCCAGTACTTC CATRGSGETQYF
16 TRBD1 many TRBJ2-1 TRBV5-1 TGCGCCAGCAGCTTGGAGGGACAGGGAGGTGGCAATGAGCAGTTCTTC CASSLEGQGGGNEQFF